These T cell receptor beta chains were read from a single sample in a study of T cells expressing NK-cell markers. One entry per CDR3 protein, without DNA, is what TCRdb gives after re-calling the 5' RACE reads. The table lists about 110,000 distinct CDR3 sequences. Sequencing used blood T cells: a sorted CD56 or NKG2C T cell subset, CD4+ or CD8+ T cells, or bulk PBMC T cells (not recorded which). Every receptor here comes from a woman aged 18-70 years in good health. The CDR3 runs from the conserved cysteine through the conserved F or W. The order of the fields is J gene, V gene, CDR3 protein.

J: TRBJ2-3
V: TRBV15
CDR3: CATSRDGGLDTQYF

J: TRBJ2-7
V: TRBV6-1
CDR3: CASREGLAAGLHLYEQYF

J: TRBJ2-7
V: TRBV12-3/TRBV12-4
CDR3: CASSLSRREQYF

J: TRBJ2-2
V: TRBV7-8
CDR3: CASSPSGNTGELFF

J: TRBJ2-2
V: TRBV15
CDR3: CATRQGTNTGELFF

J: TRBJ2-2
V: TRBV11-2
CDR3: CASLGTGITGELFF

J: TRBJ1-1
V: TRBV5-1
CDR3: CASRTGNTEAFF

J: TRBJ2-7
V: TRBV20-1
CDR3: CSARLVYLAYEQYF

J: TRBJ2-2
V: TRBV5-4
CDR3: CASSLNSPGELFF

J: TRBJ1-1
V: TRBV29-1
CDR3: CSVETGRVTEAFF

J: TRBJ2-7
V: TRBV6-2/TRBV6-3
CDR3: CASSYPNYEQYF

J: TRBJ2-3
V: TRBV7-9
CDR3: CASSPGVVGSTDTQYF

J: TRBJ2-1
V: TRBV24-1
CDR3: CATRHRDSTFADEQFF

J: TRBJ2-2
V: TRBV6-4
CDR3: CASSVAGTGELFF

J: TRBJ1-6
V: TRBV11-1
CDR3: CASSPRGNNSPLHF

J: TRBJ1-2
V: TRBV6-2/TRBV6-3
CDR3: CASSYLTQGDGYTF

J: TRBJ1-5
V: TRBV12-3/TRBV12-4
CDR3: CASQITGTGANQPQHF

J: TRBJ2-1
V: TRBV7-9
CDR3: CASSGRAAVYNEQFF

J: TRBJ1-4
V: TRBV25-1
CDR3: CASTNSATNEKLFF

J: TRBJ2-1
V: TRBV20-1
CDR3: CSPSGDEGSYNEQFF

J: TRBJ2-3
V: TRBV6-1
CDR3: CASSESPILAGNTDTQYF

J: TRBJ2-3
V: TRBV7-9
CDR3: CASSLAQGSTDTQYF

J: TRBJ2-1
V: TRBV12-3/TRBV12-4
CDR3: CASRDRHYNEQFF

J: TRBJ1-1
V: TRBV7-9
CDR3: CASSQLQGIFTEAFF

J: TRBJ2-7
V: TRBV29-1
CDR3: CSGGNSYEQYF

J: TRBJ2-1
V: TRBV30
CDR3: CAWSAGPGEQFF

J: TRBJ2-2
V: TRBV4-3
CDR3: CASSQPLTGAGELFF

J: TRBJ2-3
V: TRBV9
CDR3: CASSAGRGPTDTQYF

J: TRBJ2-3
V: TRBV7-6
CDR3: CASSLAGGADTQYF

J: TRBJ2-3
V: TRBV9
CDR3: CASSVEEGSLADTQYF

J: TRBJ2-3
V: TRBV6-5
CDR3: CASSYRAGGGADTQYF

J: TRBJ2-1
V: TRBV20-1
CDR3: CSATAGGNYNEQFF

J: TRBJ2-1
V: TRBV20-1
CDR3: CSASYSDSSYNEQFF

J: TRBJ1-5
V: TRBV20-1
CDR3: CSARDPGQGNQPQHF

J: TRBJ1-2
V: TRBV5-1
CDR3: CASSLRDGNYGYTF

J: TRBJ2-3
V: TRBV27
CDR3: CASSPRSPDTQYF

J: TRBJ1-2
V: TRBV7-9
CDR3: CASSLLPGGTF

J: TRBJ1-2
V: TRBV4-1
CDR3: CASSGGDKYGYTF

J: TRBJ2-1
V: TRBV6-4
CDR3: CASGEGQDINEQFF

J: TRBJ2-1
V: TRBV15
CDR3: CATSIESSYNEQFF

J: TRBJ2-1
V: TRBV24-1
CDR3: CATSDLRVTFF

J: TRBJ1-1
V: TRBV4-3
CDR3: CASSHSDGGNTEAFF

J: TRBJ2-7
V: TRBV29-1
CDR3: CSVLGHRSSYEQYF

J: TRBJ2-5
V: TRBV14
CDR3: CASSQGVETQYF

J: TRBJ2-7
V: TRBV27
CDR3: CASSSIAGGAYEQYF

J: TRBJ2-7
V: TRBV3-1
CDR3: CASSRGERSYEQYF

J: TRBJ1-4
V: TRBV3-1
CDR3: CASSTETVPVGREKLFF

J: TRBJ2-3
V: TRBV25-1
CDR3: CASSDGQGTDTQYF

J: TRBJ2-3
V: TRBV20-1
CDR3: CSAHSVAGGTDTQYF

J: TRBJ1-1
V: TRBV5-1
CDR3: CASSPTPAPAGLSEAFF

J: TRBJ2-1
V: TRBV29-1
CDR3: CSVEGLAGLVSYNEQFF

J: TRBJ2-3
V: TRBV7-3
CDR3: CASSLTSLSGERTDTQYF

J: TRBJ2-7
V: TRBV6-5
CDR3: CASSYTSDAYEQYF

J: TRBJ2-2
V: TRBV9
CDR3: CASSDRAGVAGELFF

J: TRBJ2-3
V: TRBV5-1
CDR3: CASSFTGQGTGDTQYF